The rows below give T cell receptor beta chains drawn from one sample of a study of shared clonotypes between healthy human individuals. Measured with immunoSEQ multiplex PCR; TCRdb has only the in-frame clones, and not every one. The table has roughly 720,000 clones, 90% seen once. Specimen: memory CD8+ T cells from PBMCs. Source of these receptors: a man in his late teens or twenties in good health. Some clones in this sample may be carry-over from other donors' samples. CDR3s include the opening cysteine and the closing phenylalanine or tryptophan. Each record gives: clone size, V gene, J gene, D gene, CDR3 DNA, CDR3 protein. D genes are given only for firm matches. Not every row has a clone size; where given, it reads once, few, many or a size class.

-	TRBV28	TRBJ2-7	-	TGTGCCAGCACCCCAGGACTATTCACCTACGAGCAGTACTTC	CASTPGLFTYEQYF
-	TRBV30	TRBJ2-2	-	TGTGCCTGGAGTCTTGGGGCGGTCGGGGAGCTGTTTTTT	CAWSLGAVGELFF
-	TRBV28	TRBJ2-3	TRBD2	TGTGCCAGCAGGCCCGTCTCCGTTTCTAGCGGAAGCACAGATACGCAGTATTTT	CASRPVSVSSGSTDTQYF
-	TRBV21-1	TRBJ1-5	-	TGTGCCAGCAGCAAATCGACAGCTTATAGCAATCAGCCCCAGCATTTT	CASSKSTAYSNQPQHF
-	TRBV28	TRBJ2-7	-	TGTGCCAGCAGTTTGCAAGGTTTCTACGAGCAGTACTTC	CASSLQGFYEQYF
-	TRBV11-1	TRBJ2-7	TRBD2	TGTGCCAGCAGCTACCGTAGCGGGAGAGGGTACGAGCAGTACTTC	CASSYRSGRGYEQYF
-	TRBV7-9	TRBJ2-5	-	TGTGCCAGCAGCTCTCGTCTAGGGGAGACCCAGTACTTC	CASSSRLGETQYF
-	TRBV7-8	TRBJ1-3	-	TGTGCCAGCAGCTCCGGTTGGGGCAGCGGAAACACCATATATTTT	CASSSGWGSGNTIYF
-	TRBV7-3	TRBJ2-3	TRBD2	TGTGCCAGCCGGTTGAGCGGGGATCGCACAGATACGCAGTATTTT	CASRLSGDRTDTQYF
-	TRBV6-5	TRBJ2-1	TRBD1	TGTGCCAGCAGCCGATCAGGGGGCGCCTACAATGAGCAGTTCTTC	CASSRSGGAYNEQFF
-	TRBV7-9	TRBJ2-2	-	TGTGCCAGCAGCTCCCGGACGGAAAACACCGGGGAGCTGTTTTTT	CASSSRTENTGELFF
-	TRBV7-6	TRBJ2-7	-	TGTGCCAGCAGCGCAATTTCACGGGGCCCTTCCTCCTACGAGCAGTACTTC	CASSAISRGPSSYEQYF
-	TRBV10-3	TRBJ1-1	-	TGTGCCCTGTCTAGTGTTCTGAACACTGAAGCTTTCTTT	CALSSVLNTEAFF
-	TRBV7-9	TRBJ2-1	TRBD2	TGTGCCAGCAGCAAACGGGACTACCCGGACAATGAGCAGTTCTTC	CASSKRDYPDNEQFF
-	TRBV2	TRBJ2-7	-	TGTGCCAGCAGTGGTTCTGGGTTCTACGAGCAGTACTTC	CASSGSGFYEQYF
-	TRBV28	TRBJ1-2	-	TGTGCCAGCAGTTGGTTCGGGGGGACCTATGGCTACACCTTC	CASSWFGGTYGYTF
-	TRBV6-6	TRBJ2-2	-	TGTGCCAGCAGTTATCTGGGGAATCTGAACACCGGGGAGCTGTTTTTT	CASSYLGNLNTGELFF
-	TRBV4-1	TRBJ1-3	-	TGCGCCAGCAGCCAAGATCCGGTATCTGGAAACACCATATATTTT	CASSQDPVSGNTIYF
many	TRBV15	TRBJ2-7	TRBD1	TGTGCCACCAGCAGAGATAGGGGACAGCCCGAGCAGTACTTC	CATSRDRGQPEQYF
once	TRBV29-1	TRBJ1-2	-	TGCAGCGGAGGACTAGGGGGAGGCTACACCTTC	CSGGLGGGYTF
-	TRBV7-9	TRBJ2-7	TRBD1	TGTGCCAGCAGCTTACCCCGGGACAGCCTCTACGAGCAGTACTTC	CASSLPRDSLYEQYF
-	TRBV2	TRBJ2-3	-	TGTGCCAGCAGTGAAAGCAGGGGAAGGACAGATACGCAGTATTTT	CASSESRGRTDTQYF
few	TRBV30	TRBJ1-2	-	TGTGCCTGGAGTGTAGAAGCCTCGTATGGCTACACCTTC	CAWSVEASYGYTF
-	TRBV5-1	TRBJ2-5	TRBD1	TGCGCCAGCAGCTACGTCCCGGGACAGGGGTCGTGGGTGGAGACCCAGTACTTC	CASSYVPGQGSWVETQYF
-	TRBV7-9	TRBJ1-3	-	TGTGCCAGCAGCTTTGGATGGCCAGGAGATTTT	CASSFGWPGDF
-	TRBV28	TRBJ2-7	TRBD2	TGTGCCAGCAGTTTAGGACTAGCGGAATACGAGCAGTACTTC	CASSLGLAEYEQYF
-	TRBV4-1	TRBJ2-1	-	TGCGCCAGCAGCCGGCTTCAAGGCTCCTACAATGAGCAGTTCTTC	CASSRLQGSYNEQFF
once	TRBV7-2	TRBJ2-6	TRBD1	TGTGCCAGCAACGACAGGGAAAAGGCCAACGTCCTGACTTTC	CASNDREKANVLTF
-	TRBV5-8	TRBJ1-5	-	TGTGCCAGCAGCTTGGTAGGAATGAGCAATCAGCCCCAGCATTTT	CASSLVGMSNQPQHF
-	TRBV11-2	TRBJ2-3	TRBD2	TGTGCCAGCAGCTTAGAACCCAGCGGGGGCACAGATACGCAGTATTTT	CASSLEPSGGTDTQYF
-	TRBV2	TRBJ1-3	TRBD1	TGTGCCAGCAGTCCCGGGACAGCTGGAAACACCATATATTTT	CASSPGTAGNTIYF
once	TRBV19	TRBJ2-3	TRBD1	TGTGCCAGTAGTATGAGGGGACAGCCCACAGATACGCAGTATTTT	CASSMRGQPTDTQYF
-	TRBV27	TRBJ2-1	-	TGTGCCAGCAGTTTATCTTCAGGGTTGGAGTATGAGCAGTTCTTC	CASSLSSGLEYEQFF
-	TRBV9	TRBJ1-3	-	TGTGCCAGCAGCGTAGTTTCCGGGGGCTCTGGAAACACCATATATTTT	CASSVVSGGSGNTIYF
-	TRBV28	TRBJ2-7	-	TGTGCCAGCAGTCGGGTGGGGGCCATGAGCTACGAGCAGTACTTC	CASSRVGAMSYEQYF
-	TRBV6-1	TRBJ2-5	TRBD1	TGTGCCAGCAGTCCCCGACAGGGCCAAGAGACCCAGTACTTC	CASSPRQGQETQYF
-	TRBV21-1	TRBJ1-5	-	TGTGCCAGCAGCGAAGGACTGTATGACAGGGCCCCAGATAGAGGCAATCAGCCCCAGCATTTT	CASSEGLYDRAPDRGNQPQHF
-	TRBV5-6	TRBJ2-3	TRBD1	TGTGCCAGCAGCTTAATGAGACAGGGGGCAACAGATACGCAGTATTTT	CASSLMRQGATDTQYF
-	TRBV6-5	TRBJ1-2	-	TGTGCCAGCAGCGGGGACGGTTCTAACTATGGCTACACCTTC	CASSGDGSNYGYTF
-	TRBV6-6	TRBJ2-7	TRBD2	TGTGCCAGCCTTCGACTAGCGGGAGACGAGCAGTACTTC	CASLRLAGDEQYF
once	TRBV27	TRBJ2-1	TRBD2	TGTGCCAGCAGTTTCGAGGGACTAGCGGGAATCAATGAGCAGTTCTTC	CASSFEGLAGINEQFF
-	TRBV6-6	TRBJ2-7	-	TGTGCCAGCAGTTACCGCGAGGGGTACGAGCAGTACTTC	CASSYREGYEQYF
-	TRBV27	TRBJ2-7	-	TGTGCCAGCAGTTTGGCGGGTAATACCTACGAGCAGTACTTC	CASSLAGNTYEQYF
-	TRBV5-1	TRBJ1-2	TRBD1	TGCGCCAGCAGGACAGGGGGCGACTATGGCTACACCTTC	CASRTGGDYGYTF